The sequence of this T cell receptor beta chain was determined in a study of T cells in Graves' hyperthyroidism and ophthalmopathy. Study findings and constraints: Most clonotypes expanded in the thyroid (above 0.001) were also present in blood.

In this sample, this clonotype turned up many times. Its specificity is not known. Each ophthalmopathy patient scored at least 3 on the Clinical Activity Score and at least 4 on NOSPECS grade, with duration under 3 months. Clinicians diagnosed patients from clinical symptoms, serum thyroxine and TRAb, thyroid ultrasound and orbital computed tomography. The source of the PBMCs was over 8.5 ml of fresh peripheral blood. TCR beta CDR3 sequences were amplified from RNA transcripts. An initial round of RT-PCR targeting the TCR CDR3 relied on the HTBI primer set. TCRdb re-derived calls from the multiplex PCR reads in MiXCR, one entry per CDR3 protein. The sample yields 360,000 or so distinct CDR3 sequences, less than 20% seen once. Sequencing used blood. The source is a woman aged 40 to 50 with Graves' ophthalmopathy.

CDR3 coding DNA: TGTGCCAGCAGTTTACGGGGACAGGGGGCTAGAGCTTTCTTT. Amino acid sequence: CASSLRGQGARAFF. V gene TRBV28 combines with J gene TRBJ1-1; TRBD1 agrees at 12 bases. CDR1 MDHEN and CDR2 SYDVKM come from the germline V gene. The CDR3 is 14 residues long. V lost 2 bases, J lost 10 bases, and 5 bases stayed unmatched.